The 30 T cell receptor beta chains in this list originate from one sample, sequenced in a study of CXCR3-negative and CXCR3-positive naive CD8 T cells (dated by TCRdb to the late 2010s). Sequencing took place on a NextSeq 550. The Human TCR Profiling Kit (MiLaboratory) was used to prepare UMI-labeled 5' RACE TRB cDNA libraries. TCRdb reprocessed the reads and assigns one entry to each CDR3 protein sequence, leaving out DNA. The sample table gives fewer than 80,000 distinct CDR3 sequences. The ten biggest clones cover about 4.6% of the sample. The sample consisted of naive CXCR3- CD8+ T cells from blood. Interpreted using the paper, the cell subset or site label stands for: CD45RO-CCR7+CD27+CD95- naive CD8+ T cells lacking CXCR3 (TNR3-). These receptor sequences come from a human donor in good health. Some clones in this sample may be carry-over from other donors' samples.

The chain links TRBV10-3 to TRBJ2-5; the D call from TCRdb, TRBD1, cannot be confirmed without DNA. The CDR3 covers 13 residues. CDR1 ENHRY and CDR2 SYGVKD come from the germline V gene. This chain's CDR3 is CAISPPEGETQYF.

The CDR3 is CASSFTGAMTDTQYF. V gene TRBV7-3 combines with J gene TRBJ2-3; there is no DNA to check the TCRdb D call of TRBD1. The CDR3 extends over 15 amino acids. Germline-derived CDR1 and CDR2 are SGHTA and FQGTGA.

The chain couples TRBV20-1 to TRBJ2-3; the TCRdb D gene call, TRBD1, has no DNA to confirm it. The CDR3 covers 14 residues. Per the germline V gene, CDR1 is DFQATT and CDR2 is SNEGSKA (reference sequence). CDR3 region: CSAERTGALDTQYF.

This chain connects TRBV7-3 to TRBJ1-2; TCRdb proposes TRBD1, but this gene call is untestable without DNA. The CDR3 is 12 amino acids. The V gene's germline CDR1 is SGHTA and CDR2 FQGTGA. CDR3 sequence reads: CASEQVFYGYTF.

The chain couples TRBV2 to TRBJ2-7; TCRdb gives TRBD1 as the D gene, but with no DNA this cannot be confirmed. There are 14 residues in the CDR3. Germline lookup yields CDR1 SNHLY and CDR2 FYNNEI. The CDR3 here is CASSSRTGGYEQYF.

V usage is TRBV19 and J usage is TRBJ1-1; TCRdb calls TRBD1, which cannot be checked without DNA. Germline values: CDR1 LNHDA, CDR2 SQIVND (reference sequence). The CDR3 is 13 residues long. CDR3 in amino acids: CASSWGPGTEAFF.

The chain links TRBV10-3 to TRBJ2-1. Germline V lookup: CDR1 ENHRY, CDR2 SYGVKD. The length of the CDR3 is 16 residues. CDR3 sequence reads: CAISESQRTSYNEQFF.

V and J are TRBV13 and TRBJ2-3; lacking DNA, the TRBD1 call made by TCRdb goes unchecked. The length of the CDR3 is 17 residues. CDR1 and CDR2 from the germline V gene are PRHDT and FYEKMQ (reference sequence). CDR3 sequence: CASSPLLGGPDPDTQYF.

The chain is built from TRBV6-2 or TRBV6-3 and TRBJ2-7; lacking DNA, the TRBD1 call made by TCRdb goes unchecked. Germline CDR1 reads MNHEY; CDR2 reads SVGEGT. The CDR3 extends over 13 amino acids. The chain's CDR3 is CASSYHWTQEQYF.

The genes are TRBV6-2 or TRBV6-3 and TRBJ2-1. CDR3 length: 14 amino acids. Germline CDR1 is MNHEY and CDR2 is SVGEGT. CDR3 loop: CASSEGFVYNEQFF.

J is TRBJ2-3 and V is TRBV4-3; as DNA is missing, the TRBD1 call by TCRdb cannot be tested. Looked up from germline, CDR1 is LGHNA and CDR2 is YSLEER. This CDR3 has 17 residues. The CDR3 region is CASSQDAGREGTDTQYF.

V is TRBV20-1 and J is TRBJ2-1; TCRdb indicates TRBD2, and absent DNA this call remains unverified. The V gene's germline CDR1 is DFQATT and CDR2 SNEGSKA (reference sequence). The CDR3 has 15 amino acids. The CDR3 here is CSATEAGGDYNEQFF.

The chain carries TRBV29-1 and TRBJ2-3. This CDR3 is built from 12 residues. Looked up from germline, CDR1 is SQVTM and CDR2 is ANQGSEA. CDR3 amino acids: CSVEETGDTQYF.

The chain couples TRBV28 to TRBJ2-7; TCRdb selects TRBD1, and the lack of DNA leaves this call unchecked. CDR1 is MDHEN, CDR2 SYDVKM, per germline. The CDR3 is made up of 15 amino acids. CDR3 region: CASSLFAGGFHEQYF.

The CDR3 sequence is CASGSFHRGTEAFF. V is TRBV6-2 or TRBV6-3 and J is TRBJ1-1; TCRdb's assignment of TRBD1 cannot be checked, as there is no DNA. Germline loops: CDR1 MNHEY, CDR2 SVGEGT. The CDR3 length is 14 residues.

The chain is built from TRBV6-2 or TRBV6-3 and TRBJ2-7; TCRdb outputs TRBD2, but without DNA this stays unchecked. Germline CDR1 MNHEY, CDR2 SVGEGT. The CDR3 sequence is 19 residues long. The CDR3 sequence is CASRTRYIGLVLVLYEQYF.

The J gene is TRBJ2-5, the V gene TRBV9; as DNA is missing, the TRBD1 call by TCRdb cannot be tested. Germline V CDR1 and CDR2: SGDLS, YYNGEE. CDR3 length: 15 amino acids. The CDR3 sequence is CASRKGAGDQETQYF.

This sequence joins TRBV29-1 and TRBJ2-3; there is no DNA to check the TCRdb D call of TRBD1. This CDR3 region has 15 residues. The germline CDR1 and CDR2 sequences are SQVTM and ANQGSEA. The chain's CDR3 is CSVESRGVGTDTQYF.

The CDR3 loop reads CSAPPPLPADTQYF. The genes are TRBV20-1 and TRBJ2-3; without DNA, the TCRdb call of TRBD2 cannot be checked. Germline CDR1 is DFQATT and CDR2 is SNEGSKA (reference sequence). The CDR3 has 14 residues.

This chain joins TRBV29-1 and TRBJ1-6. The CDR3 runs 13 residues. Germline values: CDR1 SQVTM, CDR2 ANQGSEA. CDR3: CSAFLGDGSPLHF.

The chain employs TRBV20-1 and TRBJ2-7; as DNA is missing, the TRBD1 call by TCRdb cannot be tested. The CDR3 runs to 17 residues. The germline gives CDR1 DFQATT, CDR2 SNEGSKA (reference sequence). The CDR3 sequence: CSAPHGTGAFRLYEQYF.

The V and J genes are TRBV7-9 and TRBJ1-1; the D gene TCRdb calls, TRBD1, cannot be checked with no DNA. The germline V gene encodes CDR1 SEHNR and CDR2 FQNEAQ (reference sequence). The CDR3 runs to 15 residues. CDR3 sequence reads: CASSDGQGMNTEAFF.

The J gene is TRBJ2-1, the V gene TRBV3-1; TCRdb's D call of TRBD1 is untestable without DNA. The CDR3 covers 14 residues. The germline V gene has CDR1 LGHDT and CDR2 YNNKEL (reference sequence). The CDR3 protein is CASTPGQGDHEQFF.

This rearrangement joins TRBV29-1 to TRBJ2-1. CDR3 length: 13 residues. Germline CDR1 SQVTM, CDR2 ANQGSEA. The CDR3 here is CSVELAANNEQFF.

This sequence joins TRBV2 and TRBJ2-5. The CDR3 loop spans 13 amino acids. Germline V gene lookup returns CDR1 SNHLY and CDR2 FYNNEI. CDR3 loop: CASRVWVQETQYF.

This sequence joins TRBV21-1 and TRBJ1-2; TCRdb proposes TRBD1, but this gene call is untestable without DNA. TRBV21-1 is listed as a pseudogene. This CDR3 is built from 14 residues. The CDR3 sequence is CASSKRPGGYGYTF.

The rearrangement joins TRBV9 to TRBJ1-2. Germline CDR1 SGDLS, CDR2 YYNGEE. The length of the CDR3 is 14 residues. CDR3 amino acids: CASSVGRIGYGYTF.

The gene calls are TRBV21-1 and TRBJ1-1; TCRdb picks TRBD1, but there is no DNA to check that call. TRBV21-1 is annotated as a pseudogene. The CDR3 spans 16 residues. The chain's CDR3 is CASIRKHPTGITEAFF.

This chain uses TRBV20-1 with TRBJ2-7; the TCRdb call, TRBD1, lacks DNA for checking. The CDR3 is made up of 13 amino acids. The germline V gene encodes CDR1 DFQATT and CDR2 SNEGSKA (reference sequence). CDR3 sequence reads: CSARDRADYEQYF.

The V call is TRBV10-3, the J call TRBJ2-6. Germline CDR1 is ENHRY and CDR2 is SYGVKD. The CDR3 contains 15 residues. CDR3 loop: CAISESSSGANVLTF.